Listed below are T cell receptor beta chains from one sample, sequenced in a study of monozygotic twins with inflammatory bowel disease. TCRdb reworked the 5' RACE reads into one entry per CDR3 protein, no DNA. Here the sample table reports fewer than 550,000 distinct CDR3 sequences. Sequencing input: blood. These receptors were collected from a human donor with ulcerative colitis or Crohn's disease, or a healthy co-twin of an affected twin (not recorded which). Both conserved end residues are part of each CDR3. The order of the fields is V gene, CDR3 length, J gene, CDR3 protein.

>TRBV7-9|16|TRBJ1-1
CASSSVGRTLNTEAFF
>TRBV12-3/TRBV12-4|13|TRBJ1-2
CASSSDRIYGYTF
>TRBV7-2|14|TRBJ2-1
CASSPESGYNEQFF
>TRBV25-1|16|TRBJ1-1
CASSEVKGYMNTEAFF
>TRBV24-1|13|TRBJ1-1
CATSSGLSTEAFF
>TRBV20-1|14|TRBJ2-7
CSARQQVLGYEQYF
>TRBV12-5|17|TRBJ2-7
CASGDYLTGTGVYEQYF
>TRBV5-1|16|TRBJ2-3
CASSLDPAGPTDTQYF
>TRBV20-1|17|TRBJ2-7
CSAALLPGAGADYEQYF
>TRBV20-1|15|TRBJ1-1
CSARSWTEGNTEAFF
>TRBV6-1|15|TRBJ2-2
CASSAHAQGSGELFF
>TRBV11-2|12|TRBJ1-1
CASSLSATEAFF
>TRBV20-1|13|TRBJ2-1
CVTSGARGNEQFF
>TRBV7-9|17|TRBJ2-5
CASSLGTSGGAVETQYF
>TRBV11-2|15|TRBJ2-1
CASSFRDSVHNEQFF
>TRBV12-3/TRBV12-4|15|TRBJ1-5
CASSLDGQGYQPQHF
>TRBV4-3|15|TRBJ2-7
CASSQDGVQGYEQYF
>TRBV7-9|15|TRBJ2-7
CASSLIGGRSYEQYF
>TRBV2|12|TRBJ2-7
CASSGDSSGQYF
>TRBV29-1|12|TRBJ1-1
CSVTSGISKAFF
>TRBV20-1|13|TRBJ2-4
CSATVAGENIQYF
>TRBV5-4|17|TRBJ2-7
CASSSPGTSGRADEQYF
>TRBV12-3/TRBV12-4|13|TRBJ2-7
CASSFDTTYEQYF
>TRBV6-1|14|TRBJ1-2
CASSEGRPNYGYTF
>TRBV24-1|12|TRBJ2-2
CATSDGSGELFF
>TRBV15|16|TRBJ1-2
CATSRDLGQGNYGYTF
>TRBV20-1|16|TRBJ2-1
CSARDAHMSSYNEQFF
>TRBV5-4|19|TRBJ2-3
CASSWGRSTSGTSTDTQYF
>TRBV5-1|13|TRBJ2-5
CASSFRRQETQYF
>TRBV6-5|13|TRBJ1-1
CASSYGGSTEASF
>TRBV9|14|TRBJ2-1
CASSVERWGNEQFF
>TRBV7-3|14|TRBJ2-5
CASSLTGLRETQYF
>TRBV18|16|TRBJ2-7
CASSRWGGTANYEQYF
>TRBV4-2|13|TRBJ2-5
CASSQDRKETQYF
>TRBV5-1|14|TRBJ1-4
CASSLQSYSEKLFF
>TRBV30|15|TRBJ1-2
CAWSSQGRRDYGYTF
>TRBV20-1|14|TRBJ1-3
CSARRTVSGNTIYF
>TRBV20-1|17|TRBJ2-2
CSARVMGAGGSVGELFF